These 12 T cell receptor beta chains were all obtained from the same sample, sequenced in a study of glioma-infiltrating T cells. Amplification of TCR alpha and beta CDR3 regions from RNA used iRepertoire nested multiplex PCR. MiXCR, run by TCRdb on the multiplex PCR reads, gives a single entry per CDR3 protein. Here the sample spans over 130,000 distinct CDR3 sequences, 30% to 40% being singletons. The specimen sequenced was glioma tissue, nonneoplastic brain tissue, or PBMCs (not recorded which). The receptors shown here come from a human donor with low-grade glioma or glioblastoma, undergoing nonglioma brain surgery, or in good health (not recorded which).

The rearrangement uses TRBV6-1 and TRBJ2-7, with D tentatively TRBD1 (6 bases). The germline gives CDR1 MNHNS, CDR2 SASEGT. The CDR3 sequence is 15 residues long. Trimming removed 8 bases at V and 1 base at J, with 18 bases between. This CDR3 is CASVRDKFLSYEQYF. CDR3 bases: TGTGCCAGCGTTCGGGACAAGTTTTTATCCTACGAGCAGTACTTC.

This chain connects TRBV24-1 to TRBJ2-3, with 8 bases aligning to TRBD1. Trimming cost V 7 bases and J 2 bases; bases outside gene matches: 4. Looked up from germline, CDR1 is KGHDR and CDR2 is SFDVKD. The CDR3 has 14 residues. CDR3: CATSGQGNTDTQYF. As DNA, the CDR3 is TGTGCCACCAGCGGACAGGGCAACACAGATACGCAGTATTTT.

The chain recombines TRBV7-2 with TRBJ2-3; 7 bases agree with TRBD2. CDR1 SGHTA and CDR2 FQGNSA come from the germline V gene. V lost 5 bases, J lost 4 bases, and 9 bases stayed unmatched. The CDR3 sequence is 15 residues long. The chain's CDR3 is CASSDSGPGADTQYF. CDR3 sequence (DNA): TGTGCCAGCAGCGATAGCGGGCCGGGGGCAGATACGCAGTATTTT.

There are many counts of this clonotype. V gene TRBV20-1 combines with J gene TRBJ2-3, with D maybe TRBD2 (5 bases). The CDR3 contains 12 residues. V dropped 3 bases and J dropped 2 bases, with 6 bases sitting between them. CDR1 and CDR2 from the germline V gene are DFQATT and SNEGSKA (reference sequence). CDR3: CSARGDTDTQYF. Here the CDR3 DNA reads TGCAGTGCTAGGGGAGACACAGATACGCAGTATTTT.

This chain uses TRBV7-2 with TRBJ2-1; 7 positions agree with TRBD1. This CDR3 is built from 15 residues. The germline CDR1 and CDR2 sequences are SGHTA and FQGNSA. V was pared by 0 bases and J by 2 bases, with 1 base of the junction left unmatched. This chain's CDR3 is CASSLAGGTYNEQFF. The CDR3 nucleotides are TGTGCCAGCAGCTTAGCAGGGGGCACCTACAATGAGCAGTTCTTC.

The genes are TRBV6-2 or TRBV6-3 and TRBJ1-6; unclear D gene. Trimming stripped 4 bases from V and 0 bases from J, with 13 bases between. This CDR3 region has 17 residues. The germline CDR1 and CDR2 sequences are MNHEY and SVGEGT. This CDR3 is CASSFTMGSSYNSPLHF. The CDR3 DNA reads TGTGCCAGCAGTTTTACTATGGGGAGCTCCTATAATTCACCCCTCCACTTT.

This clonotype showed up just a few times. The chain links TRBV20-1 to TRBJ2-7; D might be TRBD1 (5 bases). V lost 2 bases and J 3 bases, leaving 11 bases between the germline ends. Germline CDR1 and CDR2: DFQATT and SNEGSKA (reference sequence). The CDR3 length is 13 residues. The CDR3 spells CSARLAGNYEQYF. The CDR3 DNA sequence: TGCAGTGCTAGATTGGCAGGGAACTACGAGCAGTACTTC.

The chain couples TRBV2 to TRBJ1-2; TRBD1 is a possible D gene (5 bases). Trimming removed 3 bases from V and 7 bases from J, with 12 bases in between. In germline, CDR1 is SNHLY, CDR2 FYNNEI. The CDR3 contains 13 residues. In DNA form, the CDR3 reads TGTGCCAGCAGTGACAGGGAGGGGACTGGCTACACCTTC. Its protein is CASSDREGTGYTF.

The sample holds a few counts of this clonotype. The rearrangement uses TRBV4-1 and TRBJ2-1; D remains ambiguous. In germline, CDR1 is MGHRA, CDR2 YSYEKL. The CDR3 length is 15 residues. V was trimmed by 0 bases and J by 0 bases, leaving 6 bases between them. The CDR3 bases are TGCGCCAGCAGCCAAGATCTAATCTCCTACAATGAGCAGTTCTTC. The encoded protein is CASSQDLISYNEQFF.

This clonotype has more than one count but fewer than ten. The CDR3 here is CSARRGSSYEQFF. The CDR3 DNA reads TGCAGTGCTAGGAGGGGGAGCTCCTACGAGCAGTTCTTC. V is TRBV20-1 and J is TRBJ2-1, with D possibly being TRBD1 (6 bases). CDR1 is DFQATT and CDR2 is SNEGSKA in the germline V gene (reference sequence). The V and J ends lost 3 bases and 10 bases respectively, with 16 bases between them. The CDR3 is 13 amino acids.

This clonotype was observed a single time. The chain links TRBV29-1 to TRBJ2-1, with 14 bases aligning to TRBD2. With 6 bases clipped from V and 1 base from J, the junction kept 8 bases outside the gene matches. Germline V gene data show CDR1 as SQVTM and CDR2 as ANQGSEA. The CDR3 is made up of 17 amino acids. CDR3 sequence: CSVAGTSGGRSYNEQFF. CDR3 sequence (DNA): TGCAGCGTGGCCGGGACTAGCGGGGGCAGATCCTACAATGAGCAGTTCTTC.

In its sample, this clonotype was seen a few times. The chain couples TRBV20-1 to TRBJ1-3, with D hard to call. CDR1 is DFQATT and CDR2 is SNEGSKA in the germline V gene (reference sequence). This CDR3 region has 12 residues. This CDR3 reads CTAAPDGNTIYF. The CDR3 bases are TGCACCGCCGCCCCTGATGGAAACACCATATATTTT.